Below are 30 T cell receptor beta chains sequenced from a single sample in a study of T-cell memory formation after mild COVID-19 (dated by TCRdb to the early 2020s). Libraries were constructed by 5' RACE. Sequencing used an Illumina NovaSeq 6000. Through fastp at Q25 and MiXCR, TCRdb rebuilt clones from the public reads, retaining in-frame beta chains. Every entry covers one CDR3 protein and lists the most common genes and DNA from its rows. The sample table shows hundreds of thousands of distinct CDR3 sequences, and around an eighth are seen once. Under 25% of the sample is taken by the ten largest. Sequencing was performed on PBMCs or a T cell subset sorted from them (not recorded which). The receptors come from a man aged 18 to 29 who had mild COVID-19 (a few samples of this study predate the infection). The sample titles of this study are shuffled in the database, so cell type and time point are left out; the donor was told from shared clones.

The chain employs TRBV20-1 and TRBJ2-6; D may be TRBD1 (6 bases). This CDR3 has 14 amino acids. Trimming pared 6 bases from V and 3 bases from J, leaving 12 bases between. Germline CDR1 and CDR2: DFQATT and SNEGSKA (reference sequence). In nucleotides, the CDR3 is TGCAGTGCACTTACAGGGCGTGGGGCCAACGTCCTGACTTTC. Translated, it gives CSALTGRGANVLTF.

This clonotype occurred a few times. The gene calls are TRBV5-1 and TRBJ2-5; D is perhaps TRBD2 (6 bases). CDR1 SGHRS and CDR2 YFSETQ come from the germline V gene. The CDR3 contains 13 residues. The V and J ends lost 7 bases and 3 bases respectively, with 13 bases between them. In nucleotides, the CDR3 is TGCGCCAGCTTTGCGCCGGGGGAAGAGACCCAGTACTTC. This encodes CASFAPGEETQYF.

This clonotype was picked up many times. The V gene is TRBV2, the J gene TRBJ1-1; 7 bases map to TRBD1. From germline, CDR1 is SNHLY and CDR2 FYNNEI. The CDR3 has 14 residues. With 7 bases clipped from V and 0 bases from J, the junction kept 5 bases outside the gene matches. CDR3 coding DNA: TGTGCCAGCACAACGGGACAGTTGAACACTGAAGCTTTCTTT. It yields the protein CASTTGQLNTEAFF.

The genes are TRBV9 and TRBJ2-6; no clear D gene. Trimming pared 4 bases from V and 2 bases from J, leaving 7 bases between. The CDR3 sequence is 14 residues long. The germline V gene has CDR1 SGDLS and CDR2 YYNGEE. The chain's CDR3 is CASSRAPGANVLTF. The CDR3 DNA is TGTGCCAGCAGCCGCGCGCCTGGGGCCAACGTCCTGACTTTC.

This clonotype has a handful of counts. The V gene is TRBV24-1, the J gene TRBJ1-5; D is unclear. Trimming shortened V by 3 bases and J by 2 bases, and 7 bases separated the two germline ends. Germline V lookup: CDR1 KGHDR, CDR2 SFDVKD. The CDR3 consists of 14 residues. The CDR3 sequence is CATSDASGNQPQHF. The CDR3 DNA sequence: TGTGCCACCAGTGATGCCTCGGGCAATCAGCCCCAGCATTTT.

This clonotype was seen at least ten times. The gene calls are TRBV6-6 and TRBJ1-5, with 7 bases identical to TRBD1. Germline CDR1 is MNHNY and CDR2 is SVGAGI (reference sequence). V lost 10 bases to trimming and J lost 0 bases; unmatched junction nucleotides: 9. The CDR3 runs to 15 residues. DNA of the CDR3: TGTGCCACCAACCTTCAGGGGGGTAGCAATCAGCCCCAGCATTTT. This codes for CATNLQGGSNQPQHF.

This clonotype showed up just a few times. V and J are TRBV10-3 and TRBJ2-1; D possibly matches TRBD1 or TRBD2 (5 bases each). The CDR3 is made up of 13 amino acids. The V gene's germline CDR1 is ENHRY and CDR2 SYGVKD. Trimming removed 6 bases from V and 4 bases from J, with 10 bases in between. The CDR3 loop reads CAISRDGYNEQFF. In DNA form, the CDR3 reads TGTGCCATCAGCCGGGACGGATACAATGAGCAGTTCTTC.

The table lists this clonotype with many counts. The chain uses TRBV20-1 and TRBJ2-6, with 8 positions matching TRBD1. After removal of 8 bases from V and 2 bases from J, the junction contained 5 bases not matched to a gene. Germline assignment: CDR1 DFQATT and CDR2 SNEGSKA (reference sequence). The CDR3 runs to 14 residues. DNA for the CDR3: TGCAGTTGGCTGACAGGGGCTGGGGCCAACGTCCTGACTTTC. Translating gives CSWLTGAGANVLTF.

This clonotype has more than one count but fewer than ten. Written as DNA, the CDR3 is TGTGCCAGCAGTTACTCTACGGCAAATACGCAGTATTTT. Amino acids: CASSYSTANTQYF. The genes are TRBV6-2 or TRBV6-3 and TRBJ2-3; D ambiguous. The V and J ends lost 0 bases and 7 bases respectively, with 8 bases between them. The CDR3 consists of 13 residues. Germline CDR1 is MNHEY and CDR2 is SVGEGT.

Only a few counts were recorded for this clonotype. The chain employs TRBV20-1 and TRBJ2-5; 8 bases fit TRBD1. The CDR3 length is 13 residues. The V segment lost 6 bases and the J segment 5 bases; nucleotides outside the gene matches: 8. Looked up from germline, CDR1 is DFQATT and CDR2 is SNEGSKA (reference sequence). CDR3 region: CSARGRGHETQYF. The CDR3 coding sequence is TGCAGTGCGAGGGGCAGGGGGCACGAGACCCAGTACTTC.

V and J are TRBV5-1 and TRBJ1-5, with 10 bases aligning to TRBD1. Losses at the gene ends were 4 bases for V and 3 bases for J; bases not matched to a gene: 4. CDR3 length: 15 amino acids. Germline CDR1 and CDR2: SGHRS and YFSETQ. The CDR3 reads CASSEGTGDNQPQHF. CDR3 in DNA: TGCGCCAGCAGCGAGGGGACAGGGGACAATCAGCCCCAGCATTTT.

This clonotype was observed a few times. The chain couples TRBV7-9 to TRBJ2-1; D tentatively reads TRBD1 or TRBD2 (6 bases each). CDR3 length: 14 residues. Trimming removed 10 bases at V and 0 bases at J, with 13 bases between. In germline, CDR1 is SEHNR, CDR2 FQNEAQ (reference sequence). In DNA, the CDR3 is TGTGCCACCCAAGAGGGGGGCTCCTACAATGAGCAGTTCTTC. Amino acids: CATQEGGSYNEQFF. Filled out from reference TRBV7-9 and TRBJ2-1, the complete variable domain reads DTGVSQNPRHKITKRGQNVTFRCDPISEHNRLYWYRQTLGQGPEFLTYFQNEAQLEKSRLLSDRFSAERPKGSFSTLEIQRTEQGDSAMYLCATQEGGSYNEQFFGPGTRLTVL.

This clonotype was seen only a few times. This chain joins TRBV5-1 and TRBJ2-7, with 13 bases aligning to TRBD2. The germline gives CDR1 SGHRS, CDR2 YFSETQ. This CDR3 contains 16 residues. J lost 6 bases, V lost 0 bases, and 6 bases had no gene match. The CDR3 sequence is CASSLGGLAGAGEQYF. The CDR3 nucleotides are TGCGCCAGCAGCTTGGGAGGACTAGCGGGGGCTGGCGAGCAGTACTTC.

CDR3 sequence reads: CSAVHDYEQYV. The DNA for the CDR3 is TGCAGCGCCGTCCACGATTACGAGCAGTACGTC. V and J are TRBV29-1 and TRBJ2-7; D is undetermined. Trimming took off 7 bases at V and 4 bases at J, with 11 bases between the two ends. Per germline, CDR1 SQVTM and CDR2 ANQGSEA. The CDR3 contains 11 residues.

The CDR3 region is CAISEGQKAHEQYV. The CDR3 DNA follows: TGTGCCATCAGTGAGGGACAGAAAGCCCACGAGCAGTACGTC. The genes are TRBV10-3 and TRBJ2-7; perhaps TRBD1 as D (6 bases). The CDR3 totals 14 residues. Looked up from germline, CDR1 is ENHRY and CDR2 is SYGVKD. V gave up 2 bases and J gave up 5 bases, with 13 bases separating them.

V usage is TRBV6-2 or TRBV6-3 and J usage is TRBJ2-5; D might be TRBD1 (6 bases). V lost 0 bases to trimming and J lost 0 bases, with 14 bases between them. The CDR3 totals 17 residues. Germline-derived CDR1 and CDR2 are MNHEY and SVGEGT. The CDR3 coding sequence is TGTGCCAGCAGTTACTCGCGGACAGTGGAGTACCAAGAGACCCAGTACTTC. Translated, it gives CASSYSRTVEYQETQYF.

The rearrangement links TRBV20-1 to TRBJ2-2; D not certain. V shed 4 bases and J shed 1 base, with 7 bases lying between them. This CDR3 has 13 amino acids. Germline CDR1 and CDR2: DFQATT and SNEGSKA (reference sequence). In nucleotides, the CDR3 is TGCAGTGCTAATGGGGAGAACACCGGGGAGCTGTTTTTT. Translated, it gives CSANGENTGELFF.

J is TRBJ1-3 and V is TRBV25-1; D remains unclear. Trimming removed 8 bases from V and 0 bases from J, with 14 bases in between. This CDR3 is 15 amino acids long. Germline V gives CDR1 MGHDK, CDR2 SYGVNS. CDR3 amino acids: CASSRFSISGNTIYF. As DNA, the CDR3 is TGTGCCAGCTCCCGCTTTAGCATCTCTGGAAACACCATATATTTT. The whole variable domain, remainder taken from reference TRBV25-1 and TRBJ1-3, is EADIYQTPRYLVIGTGKKITLECSQTMGHDKMYWYQQDPGMELHLIHYSYGVNSTEKGDLSSESTVSRIRTEHFPLTLESARPSHTSQYLCASSRFSISGNTIYFGEGSWLTVV.

The CDR3 nucleotides read TGTGCCAGCTCATCGGGACTAGCGGGGTTCGATGAGCAGTTCTTC. Amino acids: CASSSGLAGFDEQFF. The V and J genes are TRBV18 and TRBJ2-1, with TRBD2 matching 13 bases. Per the germline V gene, CDR1 is KGHSH and CDR2 is LQKENI. The V segment lost 5 bases and the J segment 8 bases; nucleotides outside the gene matches: 6. This CDR3 has 15 amino acids.

This clonotype was seen only a few times. CDR3 bases: TGTGCCTGGAGTTTCGGACAGCGGAATCAGCCCCAGCATTTT. Translating it yields CAWSFGQRNQPQHF. V and J are TRBV30 and TRBJ1-5; D perhaps matches TRBD1 (6 bases). This CDR3 spans 14 amino acids. The V end was cut by 2 bases, the J end by 4 bases, with 12 bases between. CDR1 and CDR2 from the germline V gene are GTSNPN and SVGIG (reference sequence).

This clonotype was observed a few times. The chain employs TRBV12-3 or TRBV12-4 and TRBJ1-6; D unresolved. The CDR3 is 13 residues long. Between the trimmed V and J ends, which lost 5 bases and 12 bases, there was a span of 14 bases. In DNA, the CDR3 is TGTGCCAGCAGTCCCTCTGAGCCGGGACCCCTCCACTTT. Its translation is CASSPSEPGPLHF.

This clonotype was seen a few times. V gene TRBV6-2 or TRBV6-3 combines with J gene TRBJ2-7; 8 bases line up with TRBD1. From germline, CDR1 is MNHEY and CDR2 SVGEGT. V was pared by 4 bases and J by 4 bases, with 9 bases of the junction left unmatched. The CDR3 has 15 residues. The CDR3 sequence is CASSFGQGVGYEQYF. CDR3 DNA sequence: TGTGCCAGCAGTTTCGGACAGGGAGTGGGGTACGAGCAGTACTTC.

J is TRBJ2-5 and V is TRBV20-1; 12 positions agree with TRBD2. The CDR3 spans 14 residues. Germline V CDR1 and CDR2: DFQATT, SNEGSKA (reference sequence). V lost 5 bases, J lost 7 bases, and 8 bases stayed unmatched. The CDR3 sequence is CSAVQTSGGWTQYF. The CDR3 DNA sequence: TGCAGTGCTGTACAAACTAGCGGGGGGTGGACCCAGTACTTC.

This clonotype was counted a few times. Since a much larger clone is just one base distant, this may be a read error. The V and J genes are TRBV7-2 and TRBJ1-5; 7 nucleotides align to TRBD1. The V gene end was trimmed by 6 bases and the J gene end by 6 bases; junction bases not matched to a gene: 5. The CDR3 has 13 amino acids. Germline CDR1 and CDR2: SGHTA and FQGNSA. As DNA, the CDR3 is TGTGCCAGCAGTCCACAGGGGACTCAGCCCCAGCATTTT. Translation: CASSPQGTQPQHF.

This clonotype occurred many times. This CDR3 reads CASSPTVDTEAFF. CDR3 in DNA: TGTGCCAGCAGTCCGACAGTTGACACTGAAGCTTTCTTT. This chain uses TRBV11-2 with TRBJ1-1, with a tentative D call TRBD1 (5 bases). The germline gives CDR1 SGHAT, CDR2 FQNNGV. The CDR3 length is 13 residues. Trimming cost V 6 bases and J 3 bases, with 11 bases left between them.

This clonotype has just a few counts. This rearrangement joins TRBV5-1 to TRBJ2-5; the D gene is possibly TRBD1 (5 bases). The germline gives CDR1 SGHRS, CDR2 YFSETQ. The CDR3 has 14 residues. The V end lost 2 bases, the J end lost 5 bases, and 13 bases lay between the germline ends. CDR3 DNA: TGCGCCAGCAGCTTTTCGGACACTTCCGAGACCCAGTACTTC. Its protein is CASSFSDTSETQYF.

The chain recombines TRBV19 with TRBJ2-2; unclear D gene. Trimming took 4 bases from V and 5 from J, leaving 8 bases between them. The germline V gene has CDR1 LNHDA and CDR2 SQIVND (reference sequence). The CDR3 has 13 amino acids. The CDR3 loop reads CASSNLGTGELFF. DNA of the CDR3: TGTGCCAGTAGTAATCTGGGAACCGGGGAGCTGTTTTTT.

This clonotype has only a few counts. The chain uses TRBV4-1 and TRBJ2-5; D gene unclear. The CDR3 has 14 residues. Germline V gene data show CDR1 as MGHRA and CDR2 as YSYEKL. The CDR3 DNA reads TGCGTTGATAGCCAACAATCGGTCCAAGAGACCCAGTACTTC. The encoded protein is CVDSQQSVQETQYF.

This chain uses TRBV2 with TRBJ2-7; 7 nucleotides match TRBD1. Germline CDR1 SNHLY, CDR2 FYNNEI. The CDR3 loop spans 13 amino acids. Trimming removed 7 bases from V and 3 bases from J; junction bases left unmatched: 6. The CDR3 loop reads CASTRGSYYEQYF. The CDR3 DNA reads as TGTGCCAGCACCAGGGGGTCCTACTACGAGCAGTACTTC.

This rearrangement joins TRBV9 to TRBJ2-7; a possible D gene is TRBD2 (5 bases). The germline V gene encodes CDR1 SGDLS and CDR2 YYNGEE. This CDR3 has 15 residues. The germline V and J ends were trimmed by 1 base and 0 bases, with 11 bases remaining between them. CDR3 sequence reads: CASSVLASSSYEQYF. Written as DNA, the CDR3 is TGTGCCAGCAGCGTATTGGCTAGCTCCTCCTACGAGCAGTACTTC.